A selection of T cell receptor beta chains follows, all from one sample in a study of technical replicates of blood from a few donors. Generated by immunoSEQ multiplex PCR, the TCRdb table keeps only in-frame clones and is missing some. The sample records approximately 74,000 clones, over 75% being singletons. Material: PBMCs. These receptors all stem from a human donor in good health. Some clones in this sample may be carry-over from other donors' samples. CDR3s include the opening cysteine and the closing phenylalanine or tryptophan. D genes are given only for firm matches. The size field is filled for only some rows; it gives once, few, many or a size class.

clone_size	v_call	d_call	j_call	cdr3_nt	cdr3_aa
NA	TRBV4-1	NA	TRBJ2-2	TGCGCCAGCAGCCAAGACGGGGACTCCACCGGGGAGCTGTTTTTT	CASSQDGDSTGELFF
NA	TRBV2	NA	TRBJ1-3	TGTGCCAGCGGAGGGGGGAGGGGATCTGGAAACACCATATATTTT	CASGGGRGSGNTIYF
NA	TRBV4-1	TRBD2	TRBJ2-5	TGCGCCAGCAGCCAGGGAAGACTAGCGGGAAGTCGGCAAGAGACCCAGTACTTC	CASSQGRLAGSRQETQYF
NA	TRBV19	NA	TRBJ1-5	TGTGCCAGTAGTATAGCTCCCGGGGGGAATCAGCCCCAGCATTTT	CASSIAPGGNQPQHF
NA	TRBV2	NA	TRBJ2-7	TGTGCCAGCAAAGATCCCAGCGGATCATACGAGCAGTACTTC	CASKDPSGSYEQYF
NA	TRBV6-6	NA	TRBJ1-2	TGTGCCAGCAGTTCTCAGAGCGACCTCTATGGCTACACCTTC	CASSSQSDLYGYTF
NA	TRBV4-1	TRBD1	TRBJ2-7	TGCGCCAGCAGCCAAGATCAAGCGGAAGGGGGCGTATACGAGCAGTACTTC	CASSQDQAEGGVYEQYF
once	TRBV19	NA	TRBJ1-5	TGTGCCAGTAGTGGACAGTCCTATCAGCCCCAGCATTTT	CASSGQSYQPQHF
once	TRBV30	NA	TRBJ2-7	TGTGCCTGGAGTGCGGACATGGGTCTTTCCTACGAGCAGTACTTC	CAWSADMGLSYEQYF
NA	TRBV29-1	TRBD1	TRBJ2-7	TGCAGCGTTGCGGGACAGGGTCTGCGAGAGCAGTACTTC	CSVAGQGLREQYF
NA	TRBV7-9	TRBD1	TRBJ2-7	TGTGCCAGCACCCCCAGGGACAGAACCTACGAGCAGTACTTC	CASTPRDRTYEQYF
NA	TRBV11-1	TRBD2	TRBJ2-7	TGTGCCAGCAGCCCCCGGACGGGAGGGTCCTACGAGCAGTACTTC	CASSPRTGGSYEQYF
NA	TRBV6-1	NA	TRBJ1-2	TGTGCCAGCAGTGAAGCGCGAGCAGCTTGGTTGGAGGGCTACACCTTC	CASSEARAAWLEGYTF
NA	TRBV7-8	TRBD2	TRBJ2-5	TGTGCCAGCAGCTCCCGACTAGCGGGGGGGCTTCCAGAGACCCAGTACTTC	CASSSRLAGGLPETQYF
NA	TRBV7-9	NA	TRBJ2-3	TGTGCCAGCAGCTCCCGGGACTTAGTCACAGATACGCAGTATTTT	CASSSRDLVTDTQYF
NA	TRBV4-3	NA	TRBJ2-7	TGCGCCAGCAGCCAAGATGTCCAGGGTCCCTACGAGCAGTACTTC	CASSQDVQGPYEQYF
NA	TRBV25-1	NA	TRBJ2-7	TGTGCCAGCAGTGATCCGGGCGAGGGGGAGTACTTC	CASSDPGEGEYF
once	TRBV13	TRBD2	TRBJ2-2	TGTGCCAGCAGCGCCCCTCGACTAGCGGGAGGGCCCACCGGGGAGCTGTTTTTT	CASSAPRLAGGPTGELFF
NA	TRBV5-4	NA	TRBJ1-3	TGTGCCAGCAGAATTGCGGGGGCCTCTGGAAACACCATATATTTT	CASRIAGASGNTIYF
NA	TRBV5-1	NA	TRBJ1-1	TGCGCCAGCAGAGCCCAGGAAACTAACACTGAAGCTTTCTTT	CASRAQETNTEAFF
NA	TRBV28	TRBD2	TRBJ2-3	TGTGCCAGCGGACTAGCGGGGGGGATAAATACGCAGTATTTT	CASGLAGGINTQYF
NA	TRBV30	NA	TRBJ1-4	TGTGCCTGGAGTATTACGGGACTTTGGGAAAAACTGTTTTTT	CAWSITGLWEKLFF
few	TRBV5-1	NA	TRBJ2-3	TGCGCCAGCAGCCTGGTCGGGGCAGGGGTTAAAGATACGCAGTATTTT	CASSLVGAGVKDTQYF
NA	TRBV19	NA	TRBJ1-5	TGTGCCAGTACTAGGGGGACCAATCAGCCCCAGCATTTT	CASTRGTNQPQHF
NA	TRBV9	TRBD2	TRBJ2-1	TGTGCCAGCAGCGTAGCTGTGGCGGGAGCTTTGTTTAGTGAGCAGTTCTTC	CASSVAVAGALFSEQFF
NA	TRBV6-6	NA	TRBJ2-2	TGTGCCAGCAGCATCTCTGAGGGGGAGCTGTTTTTT	CASSISEGELFF
few	TRBV7-2	NA	TRBJ1-2	TGTGCCAGCAGCCCGGGGGAGGGGCCCAACTATGGCTACACCTTC	CASSPGEGPNYGYTF
NA	TRBV29-1	TRBD2	TRBJ2-5	TGCAGCGTTCCTATAGCGGGAGGAGAGACCCAGTACTTC	CSVPIAGGETQYF
NA	TRBV5-4	NA	TRBJ1-4	TGTGCCAGCAGCGCGACGGGAGCAACTAATGAAAAACTGTTTTTT	CASSATGATNEKLFF
NA	TRBV4-2	TRBD1	TRBJ2-7	TGTGCCAGCAGCCACTCACCGGGACAGGGGGCCGACGAGCAGTACTTC	CASSHSPGQGADEQYF
few	TRBV29-1	TRBD1	TRBJ1-1	TGCAGCATTCGCGGGGACAGGAACACTGAAGCTTTCTTT	CSIRGDRNTEAFF
NA	TRBV28	NA	TRBJ1-3	TGTGCCAGCGGCGGGGCAGGTTGGGGAAACACCATATATTTT	CASGGAGWGNTIYF
NA	TRBV7-9	NA	TRBJ2-4	TGTGCCAGCAGCTTAGAGACGGGAGCCGCCCAAAACATTCAGTACTTC	CASSLETGAAQNIQYF
NA	TRBV6-1	NA	TRBJ1-4	TGTGCCAGTTGTGAGCGGGGGGCAGGAGAAAAACTGTTTTTT	CASCERGAGEKLFF
NA	TRBV7-2	NA	TRBJ1-2	TGTGCCAGCAGCCGAGACATAAACTATGGCTACACCTTC	CASSRDINYGYTF
once	TRBV4-3	NA	TRBJ1-2	TGCGCCAGCAGCCCCTCACCCAGTGCCGCTGGCTACACCTTC	CASSPSPSAAGYTF
NA	TRBV11-2	TRBD1	TRBJ2-7	TGTGCCAGCAGCTTAACGGGATCGGTGAGGACAGGCTACGAGCAGTACTTC	CASSLTGSVRTGYEQYF
NA	TRBV27	NA	TRBJ2-2	TGTGCCAGCAGTTTAAGGACAAGTGCCGCGGCCGGGGAGCTGTTTTTT	CASSLRTSAAAGELFF
NA	TRBV12-5	NA	TRBJ2-7	TGTGCTAGTGGTTTGTGGGACACCAACGAGCAGTACTTC	CASGLWDTNEQYF
NA	TRBV7-8	NA	TRBJ1-1	TGTGCCAGCGGCGGGGGGTGGAACACTGAAGCTTTCTTT	CASGGGWNTEAFF
NA	TRBV6-5	TRBD1	TRBJ1-1	TGTGCCAGCTTCGGGACAGGGGTCACTGAAGCTTTCTTT	CASFGTGVTEAFF
NA	TRBV7-2	NA	TRBJ2-1	TGTGCCAGCAGCTTGGGCAGCCCCAATGAGCAGTTCTTC	CASSLGSPNEQFF
NA	TRBV9	NA	TRBJ2-3	TGTGCCAGCAGCGTAGGCACCTCACAGAGCACAGATACGCAGTATTTT	CASSVGTSQSTDTQYF
NA	TRBV18	TRBD1	TRBJ1-5	TGTGCCAGCTCACCTGGACAGGGTCTAAATCAGCCCCAGCATTTT	CASSPGQGLNQPQHF
NA	TRBV7-2	TRBD2	TRBJ2-1	TGTGCCAGCAGCTCCCGGGGTTCTAGCGGGGGCTATGAGCAGTTCTTC	CASSSRGSSGGYEQFF